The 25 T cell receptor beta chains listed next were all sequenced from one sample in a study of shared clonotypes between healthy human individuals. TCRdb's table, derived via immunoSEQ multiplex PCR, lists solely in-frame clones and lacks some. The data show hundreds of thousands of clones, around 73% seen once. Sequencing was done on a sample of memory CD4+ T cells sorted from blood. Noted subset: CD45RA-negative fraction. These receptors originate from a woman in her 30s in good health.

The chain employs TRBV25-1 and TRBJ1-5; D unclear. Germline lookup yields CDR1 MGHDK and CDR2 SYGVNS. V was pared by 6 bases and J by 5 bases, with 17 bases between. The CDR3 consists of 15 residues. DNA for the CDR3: TGTGCCAGCAGCGATACCGCAGAGGCCCATCAGCCCCAGCATTTT. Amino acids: CASSDTAEAHQPQHF.

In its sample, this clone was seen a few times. The CDR3: CASSQQGLAGGLLDTQYF. The CDR3 coding sequence is TGTGCCAGCAGTCAACAGGGACTAGCGGGAGGGCTGTTGGATACGCAGTATTTT. V usage is TRBV28 and J usage is TRBJ2-3; the match to TRBD2 covers 16 bases. CDR1 is MDHEN and CDR2 is SYDVKM in the germline V gene. The CDR3 extends over 18 amino acids. The J segment lost 6 bases and the V segment lost 5 bases, leaving 11 bases of the junction unmatched.

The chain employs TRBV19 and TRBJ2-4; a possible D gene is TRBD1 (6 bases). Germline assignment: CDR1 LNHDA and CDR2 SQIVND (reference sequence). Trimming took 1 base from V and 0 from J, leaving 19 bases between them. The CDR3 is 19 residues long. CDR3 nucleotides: TGTGCCAGTAGTATAGCAGGGGTTGGGGGCCTGGCAGCCAAAAACATTCAGTACTTC. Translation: CASSIAGVGGLAAKNIQYF. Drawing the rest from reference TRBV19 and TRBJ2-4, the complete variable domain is DGGITQSPKYLFRKEGQNVTLSCEQNLNHDAMYWYRQDPGQGLRLIYYSQIVNDFQKGDIAEGYSVSREKKESFPLTVTSAQKNPTAFYLCASSIAGVGGLAAKNIQYFGAGTRLSVL.

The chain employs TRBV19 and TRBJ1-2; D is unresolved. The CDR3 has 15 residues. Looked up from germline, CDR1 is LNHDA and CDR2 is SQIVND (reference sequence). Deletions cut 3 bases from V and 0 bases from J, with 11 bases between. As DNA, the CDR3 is TGTGCCAGTAGTATTGGAGACTTAGCTAACTATGGCTACACCTTC. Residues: CASSIGDLANYGYTF.

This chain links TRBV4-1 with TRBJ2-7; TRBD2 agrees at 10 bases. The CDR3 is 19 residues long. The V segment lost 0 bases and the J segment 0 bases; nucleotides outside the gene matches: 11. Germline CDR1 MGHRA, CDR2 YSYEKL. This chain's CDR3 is CASSQEVRRAGGSSYEQYF. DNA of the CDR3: TGCGCCAGCAGCCAAGAAGTTCGGAGAGCGGGGGGGAGCTCCTACGAGCAGTACTTC.

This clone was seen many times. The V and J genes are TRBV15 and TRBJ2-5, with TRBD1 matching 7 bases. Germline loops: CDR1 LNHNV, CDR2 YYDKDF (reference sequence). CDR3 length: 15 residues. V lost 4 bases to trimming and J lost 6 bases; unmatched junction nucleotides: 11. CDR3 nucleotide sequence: TGTGCCACCAGCACAGGGCCAGGGGGACCGAAGACCCAGTACTTC. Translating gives CATSTGPGGPKTQYF.

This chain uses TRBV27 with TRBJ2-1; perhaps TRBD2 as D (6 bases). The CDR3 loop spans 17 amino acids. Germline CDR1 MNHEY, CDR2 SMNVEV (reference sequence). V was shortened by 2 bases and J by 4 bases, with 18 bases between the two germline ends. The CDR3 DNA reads TGTGCCAGCAGTTTAAGATCGCCGCTAGCGAGGTACAATGAGCAGTTCTTC. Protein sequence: CASSLRSPLARYNEQFF.

The CDR3 DNA reads as TGTGCCAGCAGCGCCATGTGGGAAGACAATGAGCAGTTCTTC. Protein product: CASSAMWEDNEQFF. The rearrangement links TRBV9 to TRBJ2-1; D gene uncertain. CDR3 length: 14 amino acids. Trimming removed 3 bases from V and 5 bases from J, with 12 bases in between. Germline V CDR1 and CDR2: SGDLS, YYNGEE.

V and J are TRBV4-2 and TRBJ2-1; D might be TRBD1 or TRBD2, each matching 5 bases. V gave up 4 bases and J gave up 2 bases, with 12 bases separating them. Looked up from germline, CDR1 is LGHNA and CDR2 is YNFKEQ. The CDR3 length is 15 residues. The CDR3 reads CASSPRDDTYNEQFF. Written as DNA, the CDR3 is TGTGCCAGCAGCCCCCGGGACGACACCTACAATGAGCAGTTCTTC.

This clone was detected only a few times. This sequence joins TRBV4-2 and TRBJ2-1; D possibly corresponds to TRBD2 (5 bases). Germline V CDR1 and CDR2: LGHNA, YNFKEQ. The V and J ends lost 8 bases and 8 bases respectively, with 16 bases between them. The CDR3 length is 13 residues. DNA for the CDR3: TGTGCCAGCCGCCGAGCGGTCCGGGATGAGCAGTTCTTC. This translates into CASRRAVRDEQFF.

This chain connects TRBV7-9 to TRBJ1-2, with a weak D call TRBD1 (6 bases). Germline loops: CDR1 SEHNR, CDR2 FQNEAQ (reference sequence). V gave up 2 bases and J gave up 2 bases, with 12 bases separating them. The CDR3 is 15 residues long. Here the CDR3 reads CASSLMGQGNYGYTF. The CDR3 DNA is TGTGCCAGCAGCTTAATGGGGCAGGGGAACTATGGCTACACCTTC.

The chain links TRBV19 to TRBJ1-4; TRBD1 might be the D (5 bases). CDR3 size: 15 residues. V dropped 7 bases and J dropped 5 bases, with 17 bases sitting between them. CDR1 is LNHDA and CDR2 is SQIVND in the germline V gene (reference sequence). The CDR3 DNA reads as TGTGCCAGTACTTATAGCGGGGGGATGAATGAAAAACTGTTTTTT. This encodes CASTYSGGMNEKLFF.

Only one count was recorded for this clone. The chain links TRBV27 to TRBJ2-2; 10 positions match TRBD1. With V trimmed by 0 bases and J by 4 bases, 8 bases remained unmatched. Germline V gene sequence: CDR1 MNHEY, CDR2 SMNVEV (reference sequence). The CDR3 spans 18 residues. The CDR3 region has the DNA TGTGCCAGCAGTTTATCACCGGGACAGGGGTCGTCCACCGGGGAGCTGTTTTTT. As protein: CASSLSPGQGSSTGELFF.

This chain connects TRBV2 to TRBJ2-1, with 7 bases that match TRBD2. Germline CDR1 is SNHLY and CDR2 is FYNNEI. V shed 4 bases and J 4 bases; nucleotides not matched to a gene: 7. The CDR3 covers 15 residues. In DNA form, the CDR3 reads TGTGCCAGCAGTGCCGAGGGCGGGAGTTACAATGAGCAGTTCTTC. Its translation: CASSAEGGSYNEQFF.

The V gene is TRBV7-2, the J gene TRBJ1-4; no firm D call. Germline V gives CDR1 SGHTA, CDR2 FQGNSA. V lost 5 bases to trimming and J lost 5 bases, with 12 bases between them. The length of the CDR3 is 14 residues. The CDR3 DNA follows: TGTGCCAGCAGCCGGGGTTTGGCAAATGAAAAACTGTTTTTT. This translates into CASSRGLANEKLFF.

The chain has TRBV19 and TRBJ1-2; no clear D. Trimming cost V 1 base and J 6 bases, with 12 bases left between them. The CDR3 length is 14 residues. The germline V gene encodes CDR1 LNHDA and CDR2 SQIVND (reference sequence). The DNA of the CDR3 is TGTGCCAGTAGTATAGGGGGAGAGGGCCATGGCTACACCTTC. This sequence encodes CASSIGGEGHGYTF.

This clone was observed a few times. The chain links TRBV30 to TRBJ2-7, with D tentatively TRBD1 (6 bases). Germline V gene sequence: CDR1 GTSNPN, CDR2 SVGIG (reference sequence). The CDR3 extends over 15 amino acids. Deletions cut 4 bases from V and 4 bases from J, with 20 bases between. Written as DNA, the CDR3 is TGTGCCTGGAACTCCCAGGGCAGGGGTGAGTACGAGCAGTACTTC. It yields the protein CAWNSQGRGEYEQYF.

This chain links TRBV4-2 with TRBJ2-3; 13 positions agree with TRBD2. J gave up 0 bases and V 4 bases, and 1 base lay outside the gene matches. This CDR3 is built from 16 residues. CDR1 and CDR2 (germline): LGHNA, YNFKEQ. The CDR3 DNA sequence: TGTGCCAGCAGCCGGGGACTAGCGGGAAGCACAGATACGCAGTATTTT. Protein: CASSRGLAGSTDTQYF.

The CDR3 DNA reads as TGTGCCAGCAGCATGACCGGGACAGGGTCTGGCTACACCTTC. Its translation: CASSMTGTGSGYTF. The chain carries TRBV5-8 and TRBJ1-2; 9 bases align to TRBD1. The CDR3 loop spans 14 amino acids. V gave up 4 bases and J gave up 7 bases; unmatched junction bases: 8. The germline V gene encodes CDR1 SGHTS and CDR2 YDEGEE.

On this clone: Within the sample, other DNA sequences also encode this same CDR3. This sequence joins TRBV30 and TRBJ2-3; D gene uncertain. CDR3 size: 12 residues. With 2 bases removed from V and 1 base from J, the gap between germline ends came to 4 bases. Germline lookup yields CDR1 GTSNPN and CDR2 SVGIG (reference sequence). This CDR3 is CAWSPGTDTQYF. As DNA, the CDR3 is TGTGCCTGGAGTCCAGGCACAGATACGCAGTATTTT.

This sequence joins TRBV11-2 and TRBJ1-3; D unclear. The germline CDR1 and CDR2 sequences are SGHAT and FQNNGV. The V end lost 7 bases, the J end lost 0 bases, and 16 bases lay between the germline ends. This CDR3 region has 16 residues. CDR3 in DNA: TGTGCCAGCACCCCCGGGAGGGTTTTCTCTGGAAACACCATATATTTT. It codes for CASTPGRVFSGNTIYF.

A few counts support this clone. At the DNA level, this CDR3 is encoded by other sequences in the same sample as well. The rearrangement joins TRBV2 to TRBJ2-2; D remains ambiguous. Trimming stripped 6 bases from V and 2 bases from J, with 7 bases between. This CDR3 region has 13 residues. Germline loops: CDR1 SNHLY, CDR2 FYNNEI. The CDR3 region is CASSAQNTGELFF. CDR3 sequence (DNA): TGTGCCAGCAGCGCCCAAAACACCGGGGAGCTGTTTTTT.

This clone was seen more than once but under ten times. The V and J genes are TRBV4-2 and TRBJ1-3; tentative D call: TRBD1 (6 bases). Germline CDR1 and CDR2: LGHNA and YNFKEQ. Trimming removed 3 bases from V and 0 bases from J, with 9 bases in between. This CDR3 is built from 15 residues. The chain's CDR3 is CASSQGDNSGNTIYF. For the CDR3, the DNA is TGTGCCAGCAGCCAGGGGGACAACTCTGGAAACACCATATATTTT.

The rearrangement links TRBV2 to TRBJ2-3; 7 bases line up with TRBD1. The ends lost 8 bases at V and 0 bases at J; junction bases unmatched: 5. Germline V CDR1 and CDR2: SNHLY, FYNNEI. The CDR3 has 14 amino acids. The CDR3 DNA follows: TGTGCCAGCTCACAGGGGCCTAGCACAGATACGCAGTATTTT. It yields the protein CASSQGPSTDTQYF.

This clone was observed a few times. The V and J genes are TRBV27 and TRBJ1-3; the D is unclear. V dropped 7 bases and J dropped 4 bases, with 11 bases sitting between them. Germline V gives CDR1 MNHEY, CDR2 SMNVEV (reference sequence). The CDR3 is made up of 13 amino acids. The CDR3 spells CASKVAGGNTIYF. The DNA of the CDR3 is TGTGCCAGCAAGGTGGCGGGAGGAAACACCATATATTTT.